The rows below give T cell receptor beta chains drawn from one sample of a study of TIL therapy for anti-PD-1-resistant metastatic lung cancer. Method: immunoSEQ multiplex PCR; TCRdb's copy keeps in-frame clones and lacks some. The table shows 55,000 to 70,000 clones, with 87% occurring only once. The sample was blood, taken at baseline. The receptor set was obtained from a person aged 25 to 80 with non-small cell lung cancer. Both conserved end residues are part of each CDR3. Each record gives: J gene, V gene, clone size, D gene, CDR3 DNA, CDR3 protein. The D gene is left open where the match is weak. Size is omitted from some rows. Given values are once, few, many or a class for expanded clones.

TRBJ2-1,TRBV5-6,.,.,TGTGCCAGCAGCTCCCTATGGAATGAGCAGTTCTTC,CASSSLWNEQFF
TRBJ2-7,TRBV27,.,TRBD1,TGTGCCAGCAGCACCGGGACAGGGTTGCACGAGCAGTACTTC,CASSTGTGLHEQYF
TRBJ1-1,TRBV10-3,.,TRBD1,TGTGCCACGCAGGGGGCGTTTGACACTGAAGCTTTCTTT,CATQGAFDTEAFF
TRBJ2-7,TRBV5-5,.,.,TGTGCCAGCAGCTTGGATCGGGAGAGGGCCTCCTACGAGCAGTACTTC,CASSLDRERASYEQYF
TRBJ2-7,TRBV7-3,.,.,TGTGCCAGCAGCCTGGGGACGGGCTCCTACGAGCAGTACTTC,CASSLGTGSYEQYF
TRBJ2-3,TRBV15,.,.,TGTGCCACCAGCAGAGAAAGACAAGGAGGGTTAGCGGATACGCAGTATTTT,CATSRERQGGLADTQYF
TRBJ2-3,TRBV19,.,TRBD1,TGTGCCAGTAGTTCCGGAGACAGGGCCGTCGATACGCAGTATTTT,CASSSGDRAVDTQYF
TRBJ1-5,TRBV19,.,.,TGTGCCAGTAGGCAGCAGGGGATCGGTCAGCCCCAGCATTTT,CASRQQGIGQPQHF
TRBJ1-1,TRBV6-5,.,.,TGTGCCAGCAGTCTTTACGGACACTCGAACACTGAAGCTTTCTTT,CASSLYGHSNTEAFF
TRBJ2-2,TRBV2,.,TRBD1,TGTGCCAGCAGCAAAACAGGGGTAATAACCGGGGAGCTGTTTTTT,CASSKTGVITGELFF
TRBJ1-1,TRBV12-3/TRBV12-4,.,.,TGTGCCAGCAGTCCTTTCACTGAAGCTTTCTTT,CASSPFTEAFF
TRBJ1-5,TRBV30,.,.,TGTGCCTGGAGTGTAGGGGGTGCCCAGCCCCAGCATTTT,CAWSVGGAQPQHF
TRBJ2-5,TRBV7-9,.,.,TGTGCCAGCAGCTTGGGCGTTGGGCAGACCCAGTACTTC,CASSLGVGQTQYF
TRBJ2-2,TRBV18,.,.,TGTGCCAGCTCAAGTGGAGCCGGGGAGCTGTTTTTT,CASSSGAGELFF
TRBJ1-5,TRBV3-1/TRBV3-2,.,.,TGTGCCAGCAGTCTGGGGGGACAGCCCCAGCATTTT,CASSLGGQPQHF
TRBJ2-3,TRBV24-1,.,.,TGTGCCACCCCGACCACTAGCACAGATACGCAGTATTTT,CATPTTSTDTQYF
TRBJ1-2,TRBV16,.,.,TGTGCCAGCAGCCTTTGGGCCAACGCGGATGGCTACACCTTC,CASSLWANADGYTF
TRBJ2-3,TRBV4-1,.,TRBD1,TGCGCCAGCAGCCAGGCCGGGACAGGGGGTTTCGATACGCAGTATTTT,CASSQAGTGGFDTQYF
TRBJ2-1,TRBV7-3,.,TRBD2,TGTGCCAGCAGCACACAAGCGGGAGGCGCCTACAATGAGCAGTTCTTC,CASSTQAGGAYNEQFF
TRBJ1-1,TRBV7-6,.,.,TGTGCCAGCAGCCAGGGACTAGGGGCGGGCACTGAAGCTTTCTTT,CASSQGLGAGTEAFF
TRBJ1-4,TRBV2,few,.,TGTGCCAGCAGTACCGGCGGAGCCAATAATGAAAAACTGTTTTTT,CASSTGGANNEKLFF
TRBJ2-1,TRBV24-1,.,.,TGTGCCACCAGCCCCCCCGCCGGGGATGAGCAGTTCTTC,CATSPPAGDEQFF
TRBJ1-1,TRBV5-5,.,.,TGTGCCAGCAGCTTCGGGCGCGTCAACACTGAAGCTTTCTTT,CASSFGRVNTEAFF
TRBJ2-1,TRBV7-6,.,TRBD2,TGTGCCAGCAGCCCCGCGGGGACTAGCGGGGTCTACAATGAGCAGTTCTTC,CASSPAGTSGVYNEQFF
TRBJ1-1,TRBV10-3,.,.,TGTGCCATCAGTTCCGAAACAGCGAACACTGAAGCTTTCTTT,CAISSETANTEAFF
TRBJ1-5,TRBV15,.,TRBD1,TGTGCCACCGCCTCTTCCGACAGGGTGGGCAATCAGCCCCAGCATTTT,CATASSDRVGNQPQHF
TRBJ2-1,TRBV20-1,.,.,TGCAGTGCTAGTCCCCAGACGTTCTACAATGAGCAGTTCTTC,CSASPQTFYNEQFF
TRBJ2-5,TRBV27,.,.,TGTGCCAGCAGTTTGGCCGGGGGCAGGCAAGAGACCCAGTACTTC,CASSLAGGRQETQYF
TRBJ2-3,TRBV4-1,once,.,TGCGCCAGCAGCCAAGAAGGTCGTCCGGGCCGGGGGGATACGCAGTATTTT,CASSQEGRPGRGDTQYF
TRBJ2-7,TRBV5-1,once,TRBD1,TGCGCCAGCAGCTTAGGGACAGTCTCCTACGAGCAGTACTTC,CASSLGTVSYEQYF
TRBJ1-2,TRBV6-5,once,.,TGTGCCAGCAGACTGGGCGGTGGTGGCTACACCTTC,CASRLGGGGYTF
TRBJ2-2,TRBV27,few,TRBD2,TGTGCCAGCACCGTCCGAGCGCTAGGACTAGCGGGTAACACCGGGGAGCTGTTTTTT,CASTVRALGLAGNTGELFF
TRBJ2-7,TRBV2,.,.,TGTGCCAGCAGTGCCCACTCCTACGAGCAGTACTTC,CASSAHSYEQYF
TRBJ2-3,TRBV4-1,.,TRBD2,TGCGCCAGCAGCCTCCAGCGGGGGGGCCCAGATACGCAGTATTTT,CASSLQRGGPDTQYF
TRBJ2-3,TRBV6-1,.,TRBD2,TGTGCCAGCAGTGAAGCCCTACTAGCGGGGAGTTCGGGAGATACGCAGTATTTT,CASSEALLAGSSGDTQYF
TRBJ1-2,TRBV6-5,.,TRBD1,TGTGCCAGCAGTAAGGGACAGGGGAACTATGGCTACACCTTC,CASSKGQGNYGYTF
TRBJ2-2,TRBV12-5,.,.,TGTGCTAGTGTCCTACAGGGATCCGGGGAGCTGTTTTTT,CASVLQGSGELFF
TRBJ2-3,TRBV7-9,.,TRBD2,TGTGCCGAGGAAGTAGCGGGCCCAGATACGCAGTATTTT,CAEEVAGPDTQYF
TRBJ2-5,TRBV13,.,.,TGTGCCAGCAGCTCGCTGGACCAGGAGACCCAGTACTTC,CASSSLDQETQYF
TRBJ1-1,TRBV2,.,.,TGTGCCAGCAGCCACCCGGGACAGAACACTGAAGCTTTCTTT,CASSHPGQNTEAFF
TRBJ1-1,TRBV5-1,few,.,TGCGCCAGCAGCTTGGACTACGAAGCTTTCTTT,CASSLDYEAFF
TRBJ2-7,TRBV28,.,.,TGTGCCACCGGGGTCGTCAACTCCTACGAGCAGTACTTC,CATGVVNSYEQYF
TRBJ2-3,TRBV4-1,.,.,TGCGCCAGCAGCGGCGTGGCGGGGCCCACAGATACGCAGTATTTT,CASSGVAGPTDTQYF
TRBJ1-1,TRBV6-5,.,.,TGTGCCAGCAGTTATCAGGGGTTAAACACTGAAGCTTTCTTT,CASSYQGLNTEAFF
TRBJ2-7,TRBV5-1,.,.,TGCGCCAGCAGCTTGGACAGGGCGGTCCCCTACGAGCAGTACTTC,CASSLDRAVPYEQYF
TRBJ1-5,TRBV28,.,TRBD1,TGTGCCAGCAGTTTAGACAGGGGATTGAGCAATCAGCCCCAGCATTTT,CASSLDRGLSNQPQHF
TRBJ1-1,TRBV10-2,.,.,TGCGCCAGCAGCCAGGGTTCCACTGAAGCTTTCTTT,CASSQGSTEAFF
TRBJ2-7,TRBV9,.,.,TGTGCCAGCAGCGTGGGGGTTACCTACGAGCAGTACTTC,CASSVGVTYEQYF
TRBJ1-1,TRBV6-5,.,.,TGTGCCACCCGAAAGAACCAGCCAAACACTGAAGCTTTCTTT,CATRKNQPNTEAFF
TRBJ2-1,TRBV4-1,.,TRBD2,TGCGCCAGCAGCCCCGGGACTAGCGTTGAGCAGTTCTTC,CASSPGTSVEQFF